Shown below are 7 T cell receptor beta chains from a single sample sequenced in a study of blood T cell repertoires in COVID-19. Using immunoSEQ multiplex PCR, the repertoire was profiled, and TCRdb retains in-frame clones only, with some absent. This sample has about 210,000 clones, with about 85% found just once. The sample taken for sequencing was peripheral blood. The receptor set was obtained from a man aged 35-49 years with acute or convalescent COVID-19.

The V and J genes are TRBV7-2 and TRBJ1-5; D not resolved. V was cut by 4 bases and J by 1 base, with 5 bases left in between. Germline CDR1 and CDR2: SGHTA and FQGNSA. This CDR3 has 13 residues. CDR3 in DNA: TGTGCCAGCAGCTACACAAGCAATCAGCCCCAGCATTTT. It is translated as CASSYTSNQPQHF.

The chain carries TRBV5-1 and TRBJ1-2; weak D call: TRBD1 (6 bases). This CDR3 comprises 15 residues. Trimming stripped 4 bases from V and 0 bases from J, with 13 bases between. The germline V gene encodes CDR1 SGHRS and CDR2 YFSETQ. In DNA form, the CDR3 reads TGCGCCAGCAGCCTACAGGGTTTAACTAACTATGGCTACACCTTC. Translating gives CASSLQGLTNYGYTF.

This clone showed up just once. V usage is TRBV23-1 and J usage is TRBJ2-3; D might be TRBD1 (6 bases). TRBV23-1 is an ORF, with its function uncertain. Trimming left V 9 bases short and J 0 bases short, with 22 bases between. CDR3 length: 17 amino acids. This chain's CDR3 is CARGDIPGSKSTDTQYF. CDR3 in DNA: TGCGCCAGGGGGGACATCCCGGGATCAAAAAGCACAGATACGCAGTATTTT.

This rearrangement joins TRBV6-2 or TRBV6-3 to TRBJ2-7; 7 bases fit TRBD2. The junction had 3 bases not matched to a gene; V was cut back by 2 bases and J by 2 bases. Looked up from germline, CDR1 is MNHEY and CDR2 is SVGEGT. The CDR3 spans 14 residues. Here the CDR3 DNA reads TGTGCCAGCAGTTACGCGGGAGAGACCTACGAGCAGTACTTC. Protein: CASSYAGETYEQYF.

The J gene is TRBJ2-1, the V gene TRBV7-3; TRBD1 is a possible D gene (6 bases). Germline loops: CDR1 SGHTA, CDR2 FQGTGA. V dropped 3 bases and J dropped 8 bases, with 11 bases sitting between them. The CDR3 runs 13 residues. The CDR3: CASSFPDSHEQFF. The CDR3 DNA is TGTGCCAGCAGCTTTCCGGACAGTCATGAGCAGTTCTTC.

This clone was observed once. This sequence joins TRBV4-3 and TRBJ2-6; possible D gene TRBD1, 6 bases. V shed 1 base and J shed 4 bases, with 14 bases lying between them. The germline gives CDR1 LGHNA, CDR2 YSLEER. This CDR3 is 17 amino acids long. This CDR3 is CASSQGTPGDGANVLTF. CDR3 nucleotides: TGCGCCAGCAGCCAAGGGACCCCAGGGGACGGGGCCAACGTCCTGACTTTC.

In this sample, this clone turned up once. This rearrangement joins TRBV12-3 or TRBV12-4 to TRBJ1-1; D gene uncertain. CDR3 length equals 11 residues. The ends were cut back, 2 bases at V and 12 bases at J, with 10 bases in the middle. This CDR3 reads CASSLSLDPFF. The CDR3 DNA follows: TGTGCCAGCAGTTTAAGTCTAGATCCTTTCTTT.